One and the same sample provided the 21 T cell receptor beta chains below, sequenced in a study of T cell responses to AZD1222 COVID-19 vaccine. Sequencing was performed with immunoSEQ multiplex PCR; in TCRdb, only in-frame clones are kept and a portion is missing. Of approximately 120,000 clones in the sample, around nine tenths were seen once. The sequencing used peripheral blood, collected on day 0 of AZD1222 vaccination. These receptors were taken from an adult in good health.

This chain links TRBV9 with TRBJ2-1, with 9 bases aligning to TRBD1. The CDR3 sequence is 16 residues long. Trimming took 4 bases from V and 2 from J; bases not matched to a gene: 7. Per germline, CDR1 SGDLS and CDR2 YYNGEE. For the CDR3, the DNA is TGTGCCAGCAGCCCCACCGGGACAGGGACCTACAATGAGCAGTTCTTC. As protein: CASSPTGTGTYNEQFF.

This clone was recorded once. V and J are TRBV2 and TRBJ1-2, with D maybe TRBD1 (6 bases). The CDR3 is made up of 14 amino acids. Germline CDR1 reads SNHLY; CDR2 reads FYNNEI. The V and J ends lost 6 bases and 7 bases respectively, with 18 bases between them. As DNA, the CDR3 is TGTGCCAGCAGCCAAGACGTGGGGGGCTTTGGCTACACCTTC. Its translation is CASSQDVGGFGYTF. Filled out from reference TRBV2 and TRBJ1-2, the complete variable domain reads EPEVTQTPSHQVTQMGQEVILRCVPISNHLYFYWYRQILGQKVEFLVSFYNNEISEKSEIFDDQFSVERPDGSNFTLKIRSTKLEDSAMYFCASSQDVGGFGYTFGSGTRLTVV.

J is TRBJ2-6 and V is TRBV19; D is possibly TRBD1 (6 bases). V lost 0 bases to trimming and J lost 0 bases, with 12 bases between them. The CDR3 runs 18 residues. Germline lookup yields CDR1 LNHDA and CDR2 SQIVND (reference sequence). CDR3 in amino acids: CASSIDGGWSSGANVLTF. As DNA, the CDR3 is TGTGCCAGTAGTATAGATGGGGGCTGGAGCTCTGGGGCCAACGTCCTGACTTTC.

The chain recombines TRBV28 with TRBJ1-1; no clear D gene. Germline V lookup: CDR1 MDHEN, CDR2 SYDVKM. CDR3 length: 14 residues. The germline V and J ends were trimmed by 2 bases and 5 bases, with 12 bases remaining between them. The chain's CDR3 is CASSLRRVNTEAFF. CDR3 bases: TGTGCCAGCAGTTTAAGGAGGGTTAATACTGAAGCTTTCTTT.

The rearrangement links TRBV5-1 to TRBJ2-1; the D gene is possibly TRBD2 (7 bases). Germline assignment: CDR1 SGHRS and CDR2 YFSETQ. Trimming removed 0 bases at V and 0 bases at J, with 16 bases between. The CDR3 extends over 18 amino acids. The CDR3 protein is CASSLEGAGASSYNEQFF. The CDR3 DNA reads TGCGCCAGCAGCTTGGAAGGGGCGGGGGCCAGCTCCTACAATGAGCAGTTCTTC.

The gene calls are TRBV2 and TRBJ2-1, with D unresolved. Germline CDR1 and CDR2: SNHLY and FYNNEI. V was clipped by 6 bases and J by 2 bases, with 11 bases between them. This CDR3 is built from 14 residues. DNA for the CDR3: TGTGCCAGCAGCATTCTGGACCCCTACAATGAGCAGTTCTTC. Amino acid sequence: CASSILDPYNEQFF.

J is TRBJ2-7 and V is TRBV29-1; 9 nucleotides agree with TRBD1. This CDR3 spans 14 amino acids. V lost 4 bases and J lost 6; bases outside the gene matches: 10. CDR1 SQVTM and CDR2 ANQGSEA come from the germline V gene. CDR3 amino acids: CSVAGQGLTSEQYF. CDR3 nucleotide sequence: TGCAGCGTTGCGGGACAGGGACTGACTTCCGAGCAGTACTTC.

A single count supports this clone. The J gene is TRBJ2-1, the V gene TRBV9, with 9 bases fitting TRBD2. Germline trimming cut 2 bases from V and 3 bases from J; bases unmatched to any gene: 3. CDR3 length: 15 residues. CDR1 and CDR2 (germline): SGDLS, YYNGEE. Here the CDR3 reads CASSVSGRGYNEQFF. The CDR3 DNA reads TGTGCCAGCAGCGTTAGCGGGAGAGGCTACAATGAGCAGTTCTTC. Complete variable domain (other parts from reference TRBV9 and TRBJ2-1): DSGVTQTPKHLITATGQRVTLRCSPRSGDLSVYWYQQSLDQGLQFLIQYYNGEERAKGNILERFSAQQFPDLHSELNLSSLELGDSALYFCASSVSGRGYNEQFFGPGTRLTVL.

J is TRBJ1-1 and V is TRBV6-5; 9 nucleotides match TRBD1. CDR3 size: 15 residues. The germline V gene has CDR1 MNHEY and CDR2 SVGAGI. Trimming removed 6 bases from V and 8 bases from J; junction bases left unmatched: 13. This CDR3 is CASSRPSQGAMEAFF. CDR3 sequence (DNA): TGTGCCAGCAGCCGACCGTCACAGGGGGCTATGGAAGCTTTCTTT.

This clone has only one observation. The rearrangement joins TRBV9 to TRBJ1-6; D gene ambiguous. The V gene's germline CDR1 is SGDLS and CDR2 YYNGEE. The length of the CDR3 is 15 residues. Deletions cut 4 bases from V and 5 bases from J, with 13 bases between. The CDR3 loop is CASSTGRSNNSPLHF. The CDR3 region has the DNA TGTGCCAGCAGCACCGGAAGGTCTAATAATTCACCCCTCCACTTT.

This sequence joins TRBV9 and TRBJ1-1, with D unclear. CDR1 SGDLS and CDR2 YYNGEE come from the germline V gene. Deletions cut 4 bases from V and 4 bases from J, with 11 bases between. The CDR3 runs 13 residues. The CDR3 protein is CASSIIDRTEAFF. The DNA for the CDR3 is TGTGCCAGCAGCATCATCGACCGCACTGAAGCTTTCTTT.

The chain joins TRBV27 to TRBJ2-3; 14 nucleotides agree with TRBD2. V was pared by 5 bases and J by 5 bases, with 9 bases of the junction left unmatched. Germline V gives CDR1 MNHEY, CDR2 SMNVEV (reference sequence). The CDR3 sequence is 17 residues long. The CDR3 here is CASSPRLAGGLGDTQYF. The CDR3 DNA follows: TGTGCCAGCAGTCCTCGACTAGCGGGGGGGTTGGGAGATACGCAGTATTTT.

The chain employs TRBV21-1 and TRBJ2-2; TRBD1 is the table's D call, not checked against the DNA. TRBV21-1 has pseudogene status. The CDR3 loop spans 17 amino acids. The CDR3 DNA follows: TGTGCCACCTTCCGGGACAGCCTGACGGCGGGCACCGGGGAGCTGTTTTTT. As protein: CATFRDSLTAGTGELFF.

V is TRBV18 and J is TRBJ1-2; a weak D match, TRBD1 (6 bases). This CDR3 is built from 20 residues. Germline CDR1 KGHSH, CDR2 LQKENI. V dropped 6 bases and J dropped 2 bases, with 31 bases sitting between them. The CDR3 loop is CASSPTAGGPGESFNYGYTF. The CDR3 nucleotides read TGTGCCAGCTCCCCCACCGCTGGAGGGCCAGGGGAAAGCTTCAACTATGGCTACACCTTC.

The rearrangement joins TRBV29-1 to TRBJ1-1; D uncertain. Germline V gene data show CDR1 as SQVTM and CDR2 as ANQGSEA. This CDR3 has 11 amino acids. Trimming pared 5 bases from V and 6 bases from J, leaving 10 bases between. In nucleotides, the CDR3 is TGCAGCGTTACCGATATGGCTGAAGCTTTCTTT. Residues: CSVTDMAEAFF.

The chain joins TRBV18 to TRBJ1-5; a possible D gene is TRBD1 (5 bases). Trimming left V 1 base short and J 7 bases short, with 11 bases between. CDR1 and CDR2 (germline): KGHSH, LQKENI. CDR3 length: 14 amino acids. The CDR3 nucleotides read TGTGCCAGCTCACCACGTCAGGGAAAACAGCCCCAGCATTTT. Translated, it gives CASSPRQGKQPQHF. Using reference TRBV18 and TRBJ1-5 for the parts outside the CDR3, the full variable domain is NAGVMQNPRHLVRRRGQEARLRCSPMKGHSHVYWYRQLPEEGLKFMVYLQKENIIDESGMPKERFSAEFPKEGPSILRIQQVVRGDSAAYFCASSPRQGKQPQHFGDGTRLSIL.

This clone was counted a few times. The chain recombines TRBV10-1 with TRBJ2-6; weak D call: TRBD1 (5 bases). CDR3 size: 16 residues. CDR1 and CDR2 (germline): WNHNN, SYGVQD (reference sequence). Trimming shortened V by 7 bases and J by 1 base, and 14 bases separated the two germline ends. The CDR3 nucleotides are TGCGCCAGCACCCTCTCCAGGGTTTCTGGGGCCAACGTCCTGACTTTC. Protein sequence: CASTLSRVSGANVLTF.

The chain employs TRBV7-9 and TRBJ2-5, with TRBD2 identical over 11 bases. Germline V gene lookup returns CDR1 SEHNR and CDR2 FQNEAQ (reference sequence). This CDR3 is built from 19 residues. The trim removed 4 bases at V and 0 bases at J, leaving 13 bases unmatched. CDR3 nucleotide sequence: TGTGCCAGCAGCTATGGTTGGGCTAGCGGGAGGACGGACCAAGAGACCCAGTACTTC. Its protein product is CASSYGWASGRTDQETQYF.

The chain combines TRBV5-6 with TRBJ1-1; D not certain. From germline, CDR1 is SGHDT and CDR2 YYEEEE. Deletions cut 0 bases from V and 0 bases from J, with 9 bases between. This CDR3 is built from 15 residues. The CDR3 DNA sequence: TGTGCCAGCAGCTTGGAGGGTCTCCTGAACACTGAAGCTTTCTTT. It encodes CASSLEGLLNTEAFF.

The chain recombines TRBV30 with TRBJ1-2, with D possibly matching TRBD1 (5 bases). Trimming stripped 3 bases from V and 8 bases from J, with 10 bases between. Germline CDR1 reads GTSNPN; CDR2 reads SVGIG (reference sequence). The CDR3 spans 11 residues. Here the CDR3 reads CAWRLRDGYTF. The CDR3 DNA is TGTGCCTGGAGACTCAGGGACGGCTACACCTTC. The complete variable domain, with remaining parts taken from reference TRBV30 and TRBJ1-2, reads SQTIHQWPATLVQPVGSPLSLECTVEGTSNPNLYWYRQAAGRGLQLLFYSVGIGQISSEVPQNLSASRPQDRQFILSSKKLLLSDSGFYLCAWRLRDGYTFGSGTRLTVV.

The CDR3 DNA sequence: TGTGCCAGCAGTGAAGAGATCGGGGGACGGCTCCTTAATTCACCCCTCCACTTT. Protein sequence: CASSEEIGGRLLNSPLHF. V and J are TRBV6-1 and TRBJ1-6, with D maybe TRBD1 (5 bases). The CDR3 runs 18 residues. Trimming shortened V by 1 base and J by 6 bases, and 19 bases separated the two germline ends. Per the germline V gene, CDR1 is MNHNS and CDR2 is SASEGT.